Sequencing of this T cell receptor (beta chain) was carried out in a study of blood T cell repertoires in COVID-19. V lost 2 bases and J 5 bases, leaving 7 bases between the germline ends. The CDR3 is made up of 13 amino acids. Germline CDR1 reads SGHTA; CDR2 reads FQGTGA. As originally analysed: Researchers report that nucleated cell counts were estimated from reference gene primer amplification. Method: immunoSEQ multiplex PCR; TCRdb's copy keeps in-frame clones and lacks some. D and trimming were read from the DNA, whereas the V and J calls and clone size are those reported in that table. The data contain some 170,000 clones, 75% to 85% of them singletons.

The source of this sequence is a middle-aged woman with COVID-19, enrolled during active disease. The V call is TRBV7-3, the J call TRBJ2-1; no definite D call. Source material: peripheral blood. The CDR3 sequence: CASSLALNNEQFF. CDR3 coding DNA: TGTGCCAGCAGCTTAGCACTGAACAATGAGCAGTTCTTC.